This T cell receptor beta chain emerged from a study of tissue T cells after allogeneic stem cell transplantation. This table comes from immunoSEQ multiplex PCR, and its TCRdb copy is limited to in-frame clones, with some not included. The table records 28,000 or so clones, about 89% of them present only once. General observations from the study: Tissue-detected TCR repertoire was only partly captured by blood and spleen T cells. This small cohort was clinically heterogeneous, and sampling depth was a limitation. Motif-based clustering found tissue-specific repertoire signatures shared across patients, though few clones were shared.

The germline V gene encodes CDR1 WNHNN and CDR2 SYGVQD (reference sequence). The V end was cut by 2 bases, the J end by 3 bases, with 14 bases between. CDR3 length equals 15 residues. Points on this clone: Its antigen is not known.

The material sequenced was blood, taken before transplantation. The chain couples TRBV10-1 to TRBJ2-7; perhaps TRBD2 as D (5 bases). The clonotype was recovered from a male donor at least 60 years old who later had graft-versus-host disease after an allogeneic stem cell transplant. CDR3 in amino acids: CASSEILALFYEQYF. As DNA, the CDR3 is TGCGCCAGCAGTGAGATCCTAGCTTTATTCTACGAGCAGTACTTC.